This T cell receptor beta chain was sequenced during a study of cytomegalovirus exposure and HLA in healthy donors (dated by TCRdb to 2016 to 2017). Study-wide context: In an earlier analysis of roughly 590 of the donors, 250 to 350 Gb of sequence data and 117 million unique TCR beta sequences from 180 million or so T cells were reported. About 330 gigabases of sequencing data and 91 million or so unique TCR sequences made up an early release that covered 500 to 650 HLA-typed donors. Among the approximately 400 genotyped donors, approximately 82% belonged to the genetic ancestry cluster associated with self-reported Caucasian donors. The study aimed to test whether cataloging public T cell receptors could reveal signatures of past pathogen exposure. The study used immunosequencing to profile the T cell repertoires of around 600 subjects and linked those repertoires to cytomegalovirus serostatus. Along with the approximately 650-subject first cohort, a separate validation cohort of over a hundred different subjects was used. The study combined high-throughput TCR immunosequencing, statistical association of individual TCRs with disease status, and machine learning to predict cytomegalovirus infection status. In a later analysis, previously published TCR beta repertoires from roughly 710 donors were re-analyzed and high-resolution HLA genotyping was added so that TCR occurrence patterns could be studied. In the later analysis, no new phenotypic data were used to find candidate immune exposures; instead, reliance was placed on TCR beta sequences and their occurrence across donors. To decide whether each TCR beta V gene segment behaved as functional or pseudogenic, an earlier analysis of approximately 600 of the donors relied on high-throughput TCR beta sequencing. Donor age, sex, ethnicity and CMV serostatus were collected together with the repertoire data. A later genetic analysis used genome-wide SNP genotypes for about 65% of the 666 donors, treating that subset as a discovery cohort. Every repertoire in the discovery cohort had been generated on one and the same sequencing platform. Class I and class II HLA loci were covered by the typing at four-digit resolution. The number of typed donors differed by locus: roughly 629-630 for A, B, C, DRB1 and DQB1; some 500 for DQA1; around 610 for DPA1; and 400 to 480 for DPB1. Four to six DR-DQ haplotypes were handled as single units for association and clustering, since linkage in the cohort was strong. Among 350 to 400 genotyped donors of the cohort, an average of approximately 250,000 unique TCR beta nucleotide sequences were sequenced per donor, around 18% of them non-productive. Overall study results and their limits: In a later analysis, HLA-associated TCR beta chains showed more clonal expansion and lower generation probabilities than non-associated chains that were equally common. A further reported finding was that TCR beta sequences accurately predicted the HLA-A and HLA-B alleles for most subjects in the first cohort. When HLA alleles, especially DR and DQ, strongly co-occurred, TCR associations were difficult to assign to individual alleles. HLA typing was unavailable for some donors at each locus, so association tests used only the typed subset. Because counts were too low, seventeen rarely observed V segments, including chromosome 9 orphons, were excluded from the earlier analysis of under 650 of the donors. According to a later genetic analysis, donors in an Asian-associated ancestry cluster had fewer N-insertions in productive TCRs than the approximately 610-donor mean. Most CMV-associated TCR beta chains appeared to be HLA-restricted in a later analysis, and the HLA associations seemed to be driven largely by CMV exposure. The classifier was reported to diagnose cytomegalovirus status with high specificity and sensitivity in both the original cohort and the validation cohort. A cluster of highly shared sequence variants was judged likely to represent a technical artifact of the sequencing pipeline. A later analysis found that TCR association rates varied across HLA loci, with DRB1 alleles showing the most associated TCRs and HLA-C alleles the fewest. In an earlier analysis of around 600 of the donors, most TCR beta V segments appeared in productive rearrangements about 90% or about 30% of the time, broadly matching IMGT annotations. Only TCR beta chains were sequenced in this cohort, and the absence of alpha or paired-chain data limited detectable features. An association between a missense DCLRE1C variant and V-gene and J-gene trimming of TCR beta chains was found in a later genetic analysis and replicated in an independent cohort. At a false discovery rate of 0.05, a later analysis linked 16,951 TCR beta sequences to specific HLA alleles. It was suggested by the authors that the approach could potentially be generalized to other disease states and immunological phenotypes. For the cohort, immune exposure information was limited to CMV serostatus. According to a later analysis, parvovirus B19, influenza, CMV and Epstein-Barr virus appeared linked to several top co-occurrence clusters. The study gave a list of around 170 TCR beta chains associated with cytomegalovirus. A few of the identified cytomegalovirus-associated TCR beta chains were confirmed in vitro to be specific for cytomegalovirus antigens. The presence/absence analyses assumed that sequencing depth was roughly uniform across donors, and that assumption may not be true. Correlated functional status among segregating V segments might reflect linkage disequilibrium, but an unknown experimental factor could not be ruled out. Most TCR sequences were observed very rarely across donors, whereas some public TCRs were present in many individuals.

Concerning this clone: Its binding antigen is unknown. Per-base quality was not reported, and no clone a single base away is much larger than it.

The cohort was made up of roughly 670 healthy bone marrow donors. All cohort members were sampled while nominally healthy, although unrecorded immune exposures were likely present. The donor was CMV seropositive and was included in the group of 250 to 350 seropositive cohort members. Each donor provided a peripheral blood sample, and peripheral blood mononuclear cells were used for TCR beta sequencing. Genomic DNA extraction from the blood cell samples was performed with the Qiagen DNeasy Blood Extraction Kit. Library preparation used the immunoSEQ multiplex PCR assay. For the multiplex PCR, a mixture combining 60 forward primers for TCR Vbeta segments and 13 reverse primers for TCR Jbeta segments was used. The CDR3 region of rearranged TCR beta genes was amplified from genomic DNA with a multiplex PCR assay. Amplified TCR beta libraries were sequenced as 87-base-pair reads on the Illumina HiSeq System. The authors' analysis ran thus. A later analysis counted about 80 million unique TCR beta chains across the 690 or so repertoires, and roughly 10 million of these chains were shared by at least two donors. To remove PCR and sequencing errors, raw reads were error-corrected and collapsed into unique sequences using a nearest-neighbor algorithm that merged closely related sequences. To assign V, D and J gene segments, CDR3 sequences were aligned to IMGT reference sequences. For a sequence to be retained, a match of at least six nucleotides was required to both a V gene segment and a J gene segment. Rearrangements were called productive when the CDR3 lacked stop codons and stayed in frame with V and J; all others were non-productive. Following IMGT convention, CDR3 was defined as the stretch from the second conserved V-encoded cysteine to the conserved J-encoded phenylalanine. The earlier analysis of approximately 500 of the donors excluded sequences that lacked an unambiguous match to a single V gene segment. In an earlier analysis of some 590 of the donors, a V segment was called functional when productive rearrangements were above 56.7%, and segregating when the standard deviation between donors exceeded 5%. A statistical classification framework was built to diagnose cytomegalovirus status from the catalog of TCR beta chain sequences. V and J gene assignment, in a later analysis, came from comparing TCR nucleotide sequences with IMGT/GENE-DB human TR gene sequences. In a later analysis, CDR3 sequences and most-parsimonious VDJ recombination scenarios were assigned using the TCRdist pipeline. In a later analysis, each TCR beta chain was defined by its CDR3 amino acid sequence together with its V-gene family, and reads lacking a unique V-gene family were excluded. A later analysis removed 550 to 650 highly shared, low-generation-probability nucleotide sequences to deal with suspected cross-contamination and a sequencing artifact. In a later analysis, a clonal expansion index was calculated for each public chain from normalized within-repertoire ranks of inferred template counts. Generation probabilities in a later analysis came from a VDJ recombination model fitted to out-of-frame rearrangements, and those results were checked against IGoR. A later analysis scored TCR-TCR, TCR-HLA and TCR-CMV co-occurrence with hypergeometric tests, applying a repertoire-size bias correction to TCR pairs. A later analysis estimated false discovery rates by permuting HLA or CMV assignments 20 times. In a later analysis, co-occurring TCRs were grouped using DBSCAN, with TCRdist sequence similarity added in when clustering inside HLA-allele-positive subsets. Repertoires with fewer than 30,000 or more than 120,000 public chains were left out of co-occurrence clustering, as were four to six repertoires with anomalous nucleotide sharing. In TCRdb, the immuneACCESS table is reduced to in-frame sequences with V and J assigned. These tables do not hold every clone; where another copy was compared, an unresolved V gene accounts for under half, and the others remain unexplained. The V and J calls and clone size are taken from that table; D and trimming were inferred from the DNA. Counted in this sample were around 150,000 clones; approximately 80% of them appeared once. The top ten constitute roughly 2% of the sample.

Source material: PBMCs. The receptor's source is a man aged 45-60 years in good health and CMV-seropositive.

The CDR3 protein sequence reads: CASSWHRGFSPLHF. The sequence in DNA is TGTGCCAGCAGTTGGCACAGGGGGTTTTCACCCCTCCACTTT. The chain couples TRBV6-5 to TRBJ1-6; TRBD1 fits 8 bases in the junction. CDR1 and CDR2 (MNHEY, SVGAGI) derive from the germline V gene. Germline trimming: 4 bases from V, 9 bases from J; junction bases outside gene matches: 5. From the cysteine through the phenylalanine, the CDR3 covers 14 amino acids. Only the CDR3 DNA stays, 42 bases, in frame from base 1.